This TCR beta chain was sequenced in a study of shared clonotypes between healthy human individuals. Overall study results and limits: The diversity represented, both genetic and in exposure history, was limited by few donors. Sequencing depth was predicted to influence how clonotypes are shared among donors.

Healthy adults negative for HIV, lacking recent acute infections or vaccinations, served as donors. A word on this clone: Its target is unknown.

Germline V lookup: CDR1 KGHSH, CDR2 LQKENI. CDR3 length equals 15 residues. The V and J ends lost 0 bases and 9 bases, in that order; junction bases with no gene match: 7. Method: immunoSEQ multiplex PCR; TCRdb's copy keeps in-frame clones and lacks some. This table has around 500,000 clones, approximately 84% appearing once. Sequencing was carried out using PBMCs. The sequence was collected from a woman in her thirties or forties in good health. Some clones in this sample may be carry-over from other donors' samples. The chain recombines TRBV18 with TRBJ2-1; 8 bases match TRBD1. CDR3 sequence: CASSPPSGGYGEQFF. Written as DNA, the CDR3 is TGTGCCAGCTCACCACCGTCAGGGGGCTACGGTGAGCAGTTCTTC.